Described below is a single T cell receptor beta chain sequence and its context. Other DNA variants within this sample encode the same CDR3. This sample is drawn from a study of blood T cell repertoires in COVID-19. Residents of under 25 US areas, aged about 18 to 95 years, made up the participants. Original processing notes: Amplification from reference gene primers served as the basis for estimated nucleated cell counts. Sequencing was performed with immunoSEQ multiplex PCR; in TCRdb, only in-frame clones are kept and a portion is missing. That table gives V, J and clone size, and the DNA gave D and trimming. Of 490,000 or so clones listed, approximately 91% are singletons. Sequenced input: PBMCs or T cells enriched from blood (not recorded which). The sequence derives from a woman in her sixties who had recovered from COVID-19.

CDR3 sequence: CASSLVQGNTEAFF. The CDR3 nucleotides read TGCGCCAGCAGCTTGGTCCAGGGAAACACTGAAGCTTTCTTT. The chain couples TRBV5-1 to TRBJ1-1; D might be TRBD1 (5 bases). The CDR3 sequence is 14 residues long. Trimming stripped 0 bases from V and 2 bases from J, with 8 bases between. The germline V gene encodes CDR1 SGHRS and CDR2 YFSETQ.